This T cell receptor (beta chain) derives from a study of T cells in Graves' hyperthyroidism and ophthalmopathy. Amplified TCR beta CDR3 regions derived from RNA transcripts. HTBI primers were the set used in a first-round RT-PCR of the TCR CDR3. TCRdb used MiXCR to reprocess the multiplex PCR reads, holding one entry per CDR3 protein. The sample consists of about 480,000 distinct CDR3 sequences, roughly 25% of them appearing once. Study observations and caveats: Most clonotypes expanded in thyroid above 0.001 were likewise present in blood.

This CDR3 contains 13 residues. CDR1 and CDR2 from the germline V gene are DFQATT and SNEGSKA (reference sequence). V was pared by 5 bases and J by 5 bases, with 15 bases between. Concerning this clonotype: Its antigen is not identified.

Material: blood. V is TRBV20-1 and J is TRBJ1-2, with a tentative D call TRBD1 (6 bases). This receptor was identified in a woman under 40 with Graves' ophthalmopathy. CDR3 amino acids: CSAPSQGTYGYTF. The DNA of the CDR3 is TGCAGTGCTCCCTCGCAGGGGACGTATGGCTACACCTTC.